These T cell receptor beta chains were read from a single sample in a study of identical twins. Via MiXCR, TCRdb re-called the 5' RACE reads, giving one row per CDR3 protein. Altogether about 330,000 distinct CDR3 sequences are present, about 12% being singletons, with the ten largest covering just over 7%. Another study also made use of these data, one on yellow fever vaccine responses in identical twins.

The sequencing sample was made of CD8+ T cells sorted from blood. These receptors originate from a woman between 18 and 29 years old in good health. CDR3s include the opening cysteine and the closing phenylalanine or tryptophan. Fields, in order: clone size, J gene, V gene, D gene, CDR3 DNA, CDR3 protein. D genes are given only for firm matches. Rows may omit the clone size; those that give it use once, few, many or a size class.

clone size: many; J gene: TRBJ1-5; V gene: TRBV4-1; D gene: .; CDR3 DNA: TGCGCCAGCAGCCAAGAGGCCCTTAGCAATCAGCCCCAGCATTTT; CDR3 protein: CASSQEALSNQPQHF
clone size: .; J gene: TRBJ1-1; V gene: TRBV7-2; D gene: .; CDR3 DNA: TGTGCCAGCAGCCCAGGGGACACCTACACTGAAGCTTTCTTT; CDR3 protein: CASSPGDTYTEAFF
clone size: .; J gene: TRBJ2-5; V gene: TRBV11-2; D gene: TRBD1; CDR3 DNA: TGTGCCAGCAGCGCCCGGACAGGGGGTTTCGAGACCCAGTACTTC; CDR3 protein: CASSARTGGFETQYF
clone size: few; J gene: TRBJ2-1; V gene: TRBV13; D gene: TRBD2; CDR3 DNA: TGTGCCAGCAGCCTAACCAGCGGGGGGACTTGGGATGAGCAGTTCTTC; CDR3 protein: CASSLTSGGTWDEQFF
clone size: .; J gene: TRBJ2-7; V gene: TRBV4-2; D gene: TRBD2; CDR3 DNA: TGTGCCAGCAGCCAAGACTACGGGACTAGCTCCTACGAGCAGTACTTC; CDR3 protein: CASSQDYGTSSYEQYF
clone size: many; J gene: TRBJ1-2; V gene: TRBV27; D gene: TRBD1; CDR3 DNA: TGTGCCAGCAGTCCACTGACAGGGAACTATGGCTACACCTTC; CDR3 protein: CASSPLTGNYGYTF
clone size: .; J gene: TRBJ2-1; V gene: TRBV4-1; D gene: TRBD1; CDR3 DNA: TGCGCCAGCAGCCAAGATTATCGACAGGGGGAAGAGCAGTTCTTC; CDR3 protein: CASSQDYRQGEEQFF
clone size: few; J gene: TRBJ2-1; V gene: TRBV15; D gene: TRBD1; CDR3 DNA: TGTGCCACCAGCAGAGATCCTCCGGGACAGGGCTACAATGAGCAGTTCTTC; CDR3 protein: CATSRDPPGQGYNEQFF
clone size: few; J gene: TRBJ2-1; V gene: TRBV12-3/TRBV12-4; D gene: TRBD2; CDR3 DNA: TGTGCCAGCAGTCCCGGGACTAGCGGGAGGGAAGGGTACAATGAGCAGTTCTTC; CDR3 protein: CASSPGTSGREGYNEQFF
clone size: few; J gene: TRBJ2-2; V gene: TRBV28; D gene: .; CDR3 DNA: TGTGCCAGCAGGGGCGGGGTTAACACCGGGGAGCTGTTTTTT; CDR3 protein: CASRGGVNTGELFF
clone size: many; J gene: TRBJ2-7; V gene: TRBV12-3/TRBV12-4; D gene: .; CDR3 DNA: TGTGCCAGCACCCACGGGACCCACGAGCAGTACTTC; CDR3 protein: CASTHGTHEQYF
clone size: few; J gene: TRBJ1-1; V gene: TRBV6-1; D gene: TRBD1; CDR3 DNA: TGTGCCAGCAGTGAATGGCCTAACAGGGGTACTAATGCTGAAGCTTTCTTT; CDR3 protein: CASSEWPNRGTNAEAFF
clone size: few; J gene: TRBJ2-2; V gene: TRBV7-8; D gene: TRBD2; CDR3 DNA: TGTGCCAGCAGCTTACTAGCGGGAGTTGACACCGGGGAGCTGTTTTTT; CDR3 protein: CASSLLAGVDTGELFF
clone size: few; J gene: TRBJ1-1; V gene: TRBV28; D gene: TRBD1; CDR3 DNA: TGTGCCAGCACCGAGTGGGGACAGGGGAACACTGAAGCTTTCTTT; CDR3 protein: CASTEWGQGNTEAFF
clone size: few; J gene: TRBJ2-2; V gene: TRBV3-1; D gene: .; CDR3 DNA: TGTGCCAGCAGCCAAACGGCCGCGAAAGGGGGCACCGGGGAGCTGTTTTTT; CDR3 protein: CASSQTAAKGGTGELFF